This T cell receptor beta chain is drawn from a study of CD8 T cells in ankylosing spondylitis. Findings of the study overall: Reactive arthritis synovial fluid and blood previously showed some of these motif variants. Disease-linked clones were found to be CD8+ and relatively rare in peripheral blood. Seemingly distinctive of ankylosing spondylitis blood was a TCR beta motif formed by eight highly homologous variants.

Worth noting for this clonotype: Antigen: not known.

TCRdb used MiXCR to reprocess the 5' RACE reads, holding one entry per CDR3 protein. Of a few hundred thousand distinct CDR3 sequences listed, around 24% are singletons. The CDR3 totals 16 residues. V lost 3 bases, J lost 3 bases, and 17 bases lay in between. The sequence derives from a male donor with ankylosing spondylitis. This chain joins TRBV12-3 or TRBV12-4 and TRBJ1-2; D gene ambiguous. Sequencing input: blood, either unsorted or a sorted T cell fraction (not recorded which). DNA for the CDR3: TGTGCCAGCAGTTTTTTTGGAGGTCCTACCGACTATGGCTACACCTTC. It translates to CASSFFGGPTDYGYTF.